Sequencing of this T cell receptor beta chain was carried out in a study of blood T cell repertoires in COVID-19. A single count supports this clone. J gave up 5 bases and V 6 bases, and 2 bases lay outside the gene matches. Germline V CDR1 and CDR2: SQVTM, ANQGSEA. This CDR3 contains 12 residues. Repertoires were generated with immunoSEQ multiplex PCR, while TCRdb's copy carries only in-frame clones and drops some. The sample contains 98,000 or so clones, around 83% of which appear only once. The TCR originated in a woman older than 75 with active or convalescent COVID-19. The sequenced sample consisted of peripheral blood. The V gene is TRBV29-1, the J gene TRBJ1-5; 9 nucleotides line up with TRBD1. The CDR3 sequence: CSVRQGDQPQHF. In nucleotides, the CDR3 is TGCAGCGTCCGACAGGGGGATCAGCCCCAGCATTTT.